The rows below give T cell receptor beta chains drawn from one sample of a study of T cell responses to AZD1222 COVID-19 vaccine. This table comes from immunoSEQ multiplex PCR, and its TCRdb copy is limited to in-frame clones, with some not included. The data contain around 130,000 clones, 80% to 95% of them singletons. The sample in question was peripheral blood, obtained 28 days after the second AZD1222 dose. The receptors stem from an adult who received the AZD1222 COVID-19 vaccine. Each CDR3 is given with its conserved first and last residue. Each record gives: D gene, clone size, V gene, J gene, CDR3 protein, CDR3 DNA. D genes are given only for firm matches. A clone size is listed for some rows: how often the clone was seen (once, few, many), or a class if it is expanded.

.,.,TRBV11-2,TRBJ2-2,CASSSRGGFTGELFF,TGTGCCAGCAGCTCTAGAGGGGGGTTCACCGGGGAGCTGTTTTTT
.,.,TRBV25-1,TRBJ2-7,CASSGFTSETAYEQYF,TGTGCCAGCAGTGGGTTCACCTCTGAGACGGCCTACGAGCAGTACTTC
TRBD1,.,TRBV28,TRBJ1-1,CASRSQGYSEAFF,TGTGCCAGCAGATCACAGGGGTACTCTGAAGCTTTCTTT
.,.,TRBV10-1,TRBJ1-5,CASRRPLKGDRPNSNQPQHF,TGCGCCAGTCGTCGTCCCCTCAAGGGGGATCGGCCCAATAGCAATCAGCCCCAGCATTTT
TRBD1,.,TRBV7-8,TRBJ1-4,CASSLALGQGNEKLFF,TGTGCCAGCAGCTTAGCTTTAGGACAGGGAAATGAAAAACTGTTTTTT
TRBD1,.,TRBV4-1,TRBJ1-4,CASSQPGTDTYSRGEKLFF,TGCGCCAGCAGCCAGCCCGGGACAGACACTTATTCGCGGGGTGAAAAACTGTTTTTT
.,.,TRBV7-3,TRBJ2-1,CASSLSRASSYNEQFF,TGTGCCAGCAGCTTATCGCGAGCGAGCTCCTACAATGAGCAGTTCTTC
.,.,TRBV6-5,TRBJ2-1,CASSYSRTVEQFF,TGTGCCAGCAGTTACTCAAGGACAGTGGAGCAGTTCTTC
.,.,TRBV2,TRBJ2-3,CASSDRTGSTDTQYF,TGTGCCAGCAGTGATAGGACGGGAAGCACAGATACGCAGTATTTT
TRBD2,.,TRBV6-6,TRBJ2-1,CASTGLAGQVNEQFF,TGTGCCAGCACCGGACTAGCGGGGCAGGTAAATGAGCAGTTCTTC
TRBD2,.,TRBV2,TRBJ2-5,CASGTSGETQYF,TGTGCCAGCGGGACTAGTGGGGAGACCCAGTACTTC
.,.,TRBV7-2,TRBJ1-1,CASSLHGDGTEAFF,TGTGCCAGCAGCTTACATGGGGACGGCACTGAAGCTTTCTTT
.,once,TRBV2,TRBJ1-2,CASSEWQINYGYTF,TGTGCCAGCAGTGAATGGCAGATAAACTATGGCTACACCTTC
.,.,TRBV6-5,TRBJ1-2,CATPWVSNYGYTF,TGTGCCACCCCCTGGGTTTCTAACTATGGCTACACCTTC
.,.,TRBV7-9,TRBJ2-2,CASSLEWGRGATGELFF,TGTGCCAGCAGCTTAGAATGGGGTCGAGGGGCCACCGGGGAGCTGTTTTTT
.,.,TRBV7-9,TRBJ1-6,CASRNDMYNSPLHF,TGTGCCAGCAGAAACGACATGTATAATTCACCCCTCCACTTT
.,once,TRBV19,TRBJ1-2,CASSILNTGNYGYTF,TGTGCCAGTAGTATTCTGAACACTGGGAACTATGGCTACACCTTC
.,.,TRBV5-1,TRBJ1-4,CASSLGIGSTNEKLFF,TGCGCCAGCAGCTTGGGGATTGGGTCAACTAATGAAAAACTGTTTTTT
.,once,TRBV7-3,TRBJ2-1,CASSLGLYNEQFF,TGTGCCAGCAGCTTGGGACTTTACAATGAGCAGTTCTTC
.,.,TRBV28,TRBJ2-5,CASSLPSGARSQETQYF,TGTGCCAGCAGTTTGCCCTCAGGGGCGCGGTCCCAAGAGACCCAGTACTTC
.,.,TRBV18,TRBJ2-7,CASSPPGGFRGQYF,TGTGCCAGCTCACCACCGGGCGGGTTCCGAGGGCAGTACTTC
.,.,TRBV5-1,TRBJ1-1,CASSLGTEAFF,TGCGCCAGCAGCTTGGGGACTGAAGCTTTCTTT
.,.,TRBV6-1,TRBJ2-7,CASSEAGREDEQYF,TGTGCCAGCAGTGAAGCTGGCAGGGAGGACGAGCAGTACTTC
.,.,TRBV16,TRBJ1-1,CASSQWHEVTEAFF,TGTGCCAGCAGCCAGTGGCATGAGGTCACTGAAGCTTTCTTT
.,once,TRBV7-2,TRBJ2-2,CASSLSGGELFF,TGTGCCAGCAGCTTAAGTGGCGGGGAGCTGTTTTTT
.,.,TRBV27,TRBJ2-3,CASKISPITDTQYF,TGTGCCAGTAAGATTTCACCCATCACAGATACGCAGTATTTT
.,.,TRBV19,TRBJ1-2,CASSIDLTVRDYGYTF,TGTGCCAGTAGTATAGATCTGACAGTGCGGGACTATGGCTACACCTTC
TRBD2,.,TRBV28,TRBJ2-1,CASSFPPGLAEPIAYSYNEQFF,TGTGCCAGCAGTTTCCCCCCGGGCCTAGCGGAGCCAATTGCCTACTCCTACAATGAGCAGTTCTTC
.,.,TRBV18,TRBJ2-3,CASSPQTGRSTDTQYF,TGTGCCAGCTCACCGCAAACGGGACGGAGCACAGATACGCAGTATTTT
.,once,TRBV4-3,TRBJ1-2,CASSQVGGSNYGYTF,TGCGCCAGCAGCCAAGTCGGAGGCAGTAACTATGGCTACACCTTC
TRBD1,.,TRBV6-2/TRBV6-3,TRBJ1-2,CASSFQGADSGGYTF,TGTGCCAGCAGTTTCCAGGGGGCGGATAGTGGAGGCTACACCTTC
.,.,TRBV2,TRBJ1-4,CASSVQGLATNEKLFF,TGTGCCAGCAGTGTGCAGGGCCTTGCAACTAATGAAAAACTGTTTTTT
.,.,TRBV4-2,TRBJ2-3,CASSQEVVGPDTQYF,TGTGCCAGCAGCCAAGAAGTGGTCGGCCCAGATACGCAGTATTTT
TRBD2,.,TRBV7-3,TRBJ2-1,CASSLTSGILNNEQFF,TGTGCCAGCAGCTTAACTAGCGGGATTCTTAACAATGAGCAGTTCTTC
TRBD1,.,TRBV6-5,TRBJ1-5,CASRTGKGQPQHF,TGTGCCAGCAGGACAGGGAAAGGGCAGCCCCAGCATTTT
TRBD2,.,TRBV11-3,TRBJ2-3,CASSLALAGSTDTQYF,TGTGCCAGCAGCTTAGCTCTAGCGGGTTCCACAGATACGCAGTATTTT
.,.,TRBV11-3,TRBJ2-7,CASSFRTIPYEQYF,TGTGCCAGCAGTTTCAGGACCATTCCCTACGAGCAGTACTTC
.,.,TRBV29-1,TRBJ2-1,CSVRDFADNEQFF,TGCAGCGTCAGGGACTTCGCCGACAATGAGCAGTTCTTC
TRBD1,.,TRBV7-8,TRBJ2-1,CASSLGQGNNEQFF,TGTGCCAGCAGCTTAGGACAGGGTAACAATGAGCAGTTCTTC
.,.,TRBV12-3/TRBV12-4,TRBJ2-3,CASSLRDTQYF,TGTGCCAGCAGTTTGCGGGATACGCAGTATTTT
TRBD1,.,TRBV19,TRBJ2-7,CATGDRAGEQYF,TGTGCCACCGGGGACAGGGCTGGCGAGCAGTACTTC
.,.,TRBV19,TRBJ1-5,CASSISLNQPQHF,TGTGCCAGTAGTATATCCCTTAATCAGCCCCAGCATTTT
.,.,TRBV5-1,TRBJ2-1,CASSFLGGTSYNEQFF,TGCGCCAGCAGCTTCCTAGGGGGGACCTCCTACAATGAGCAGTTCTTC
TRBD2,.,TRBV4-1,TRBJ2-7,CASSQERTSGSYEQYF,TGCGCCAGCAGCCAAGAAAGGACTAGCGGATCCTACGAGCAGTACTTC
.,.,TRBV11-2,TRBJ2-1,CASSLTANPTNEQFF,TGTGCCAGCAGCTTAACCGCTAACCCCACCAATGAGCAGTTCTTC